This TCR beta chain originates from a study of T cell repertoires in cytomegalovirus infection. General observations from the study: The response measured ex vivo was dominated by TCR beta clonotypes (HLA-C-restricted and CMV-specific).

TCRdb independently ran MiXCR on the reads; one entry per CDR3 protein. Of fewer than 350,000 distinct CDR3 sequences in the sample, roughly 15% were seen once. V was shortened by 7 bases and J by 8 bases, with 17 bases between the two germline ends. The germline V gene has CDR1 MNHEY and CDR2 SVGEGT. The CDR3 is 14 amino acids. This clonotype was observed a handful of times. Its specificity is not known. The sequence derives from a human donor in good health (CMV status not recorded). Some clones in this sample may be carry-over from other donors' samples. Material for sequencing was PBMCs. This chain links TRBV6-2 or TRBV6-3 with TRBJ1-4; D gene uncertain. CDR3 in amino acids: CASIRTPKGEKLFF. As DNA, the CDR3 is TGTGCCAGCATTCGGACGCCTAAAGGGGAAAAACTGTTTTTT.